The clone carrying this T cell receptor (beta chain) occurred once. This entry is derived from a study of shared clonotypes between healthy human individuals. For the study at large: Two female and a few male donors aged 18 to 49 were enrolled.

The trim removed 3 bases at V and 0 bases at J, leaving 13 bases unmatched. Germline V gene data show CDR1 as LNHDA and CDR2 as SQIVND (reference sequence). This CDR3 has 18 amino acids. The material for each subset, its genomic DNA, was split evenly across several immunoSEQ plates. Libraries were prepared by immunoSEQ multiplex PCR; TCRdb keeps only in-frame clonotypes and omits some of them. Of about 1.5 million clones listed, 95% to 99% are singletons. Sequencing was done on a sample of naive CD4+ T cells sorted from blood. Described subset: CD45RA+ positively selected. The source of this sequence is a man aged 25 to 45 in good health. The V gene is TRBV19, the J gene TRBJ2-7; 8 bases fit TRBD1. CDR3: CASSMAAGGAGGSYEQYF. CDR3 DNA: TGTGCCAGTAGTATGGCGGCAGGGGGCGCGGGCGGCTCCTACGAGCAGTACTTC.